These 14 T cell receptor beta chains share one sample of origin, sequenced in a study of T cell responses to AZD1222 COVID-19 vaccine. The repertoire was sequenced with immunoSEQ multiplex PCR; TCRdb's copy has only in-frame clones and lacks some. This sample has fewer than 110,000 clones, with just over 90% found just once. The sequences come from peripheral blood, collected on day 0 of AZD1222 vaccination. The source is an adult in good health.

CDR3 DNA sequence: TGTGCCAGCAGCCCTCTAGCGGGGGTTCAGCACGAGCAGTACTTC. As protein: CASSPLAGVQHEQYF. The J gene is TRBJ2-7, the V gene TRBV7-9; 10 bases are shared with TRBD2. Germline V gene sequence: CDR1 SEHNR, CDR2 FQNEAQ (reference sequence). The CDR3 is made up of 15 amino acids. Losses at the gene ends were 5 bases for V and 5 bases for J; bases not matched to a gene: 9.

The table lists this clone with a count of one. The V gene is TRBV2, the J gene TRBJ1-1, with 7 bases matching TRBD1. The V gene end was trimmed by 2 bases and the J gene end by 10 bases; junction bases not matched to a gene: 4. The CDR3 has 12 residues. Per germline, CDR1 SNHLY and CDR2 FYNNEI. The CDR3 region has the DNA TGTGCCAGCAGTGAACTCGCAGGGGGAGCTTTCTTT. The encoded protein is CASSELAGGAFF. The full variable domain, completed using reference TRBV2 and TRBJ1-1, is EPEVTQTPSHQVTQMGQEVILRCVPISNHLYFYWYRQILGQKVEFLVSFYNNEISEKSEIFDDQFSVERPDGSNFTLKIRSTKLEDSAMYFCASSELAGGAFFGQGTRLTVV.

V is TRBV20-1 and J is TRBJ1-1; D gene unclear. V shed 6 bases and J shed 1 base, with 6 bases lying between them. In germline, CDR1 is DFQATT, CDR2 SNEGSKA (reference sequence). The length of the CDR3 is 11 residues. The CDR3 DNA is TGCAGTGCCGGTAGGAACACTGAAGCTTTCTTT. It specifies CSAGRNTEAFF.

The chain links TRBV6-5 to TRBJ2-1; TRBD2 agrees at 10 bases. V trimming: 5 bases; J trimming: 0 bases; junction bases outside the gene matches: 1. Per germline, CDR1 MNHEY and CDR2 SVGAGI. CDR3 size: 15 residues. The CDR3 is CASSLAGASYNEQFF. The DNA for the CDR3 is TGTGCCAGCAGTCTAGCGGGGGCCTCCTACAATGAGCAGTTCTTC.

The V gene is TRBV18, the J gene TRBJ2-1, with 9 positions matching TRBD2. Germline CDR1 reads KGHSH; CDR2 reads LQKENI. Unmatched junction bases numbered 9, after V lost 3 bases and J lost 3 bases. The CDR3 extends over 17 amino acids. The CDR3 is CASSPDTGTSSYNEQFF. The CDR3 DNA reads as TGTGCCAGCTCACCCGATACCGGGACTAGCAGCTACAATGAGCAGTTCTTC. The full variable domain, completed using reference TRBV18 and TRBJ2-1, is NAGVMQNPRHLVRRRGQEARLRCSPMKGHSHVYWYRQLPEEGLKFMVYLQKENIIDESGMPKERFSAEFPKEGPSILRIQQVVRGDSAAYFCASSPDTGTSSYNEQFFGPGTRLTVL.

CDR3 coding DNA: TGTGCCAGCAGCTTAGACAGGGTTAGCAATCAGCCCCAGCATTTT. Its translation: CASSLDRVSNQPQHF. J is TRBJ1-5 and V is TRBV7-9, with D maybe TRBD1 (6 bases). The CDR3 has 15 amino acids. V lost 1 base and J lost 0, with 7 bases in between. From germline, CDR1 is SEHNR and CDR2 FQNEAQ (reference sequence).

This chain uses TRBV6-6 with TRBJ2-5; 8 nucleotides line up with TRBD1. V shed 5 bases and J 6 bases; nucleotides not matched to a gene: 5. The CDR3 consists of 13 residues. Germline-derived CDR1 and CDR2 are MNHNY and SVGAGI (reference sequence). The CDR3 sequence is CASSDRGLKTQYF. For the CDR3, the DNA is TGTGCCAGCAGTGACAGGGGATTGAAGACCCAGTACTTC.

The CDR3 here is CASSLRLQGREKLFF. The DNA for the CDR3 is TGTGCCAGCAGTTTAAGGCTACAAGGGCGCGAAAAACTGTTTTTT. The chain is built from TRBV28 and TRBJ1-4, with no clear D. The CDR3 runs 15 residues. Germline assignment: CDR1 MDHEN and CDR2 SYDVKM. Between the trimmed V and J ends, which lost 2 bases and 8 bases, there was a span of 15 bases.

The chain recombines TRBV5-1 with TRBJ2-7, with TRBD1 matching 7 bases. The CDR3 runs 15 residues. V was pared by 5 bases and J by 4 bases, with 12 bases of the junction left unmatched. Germline V gene data show CDR1 as SGHRS and CDR2 as YFSETQ. CDR3 residues: CASRRLTGLSYEQYF. As DNA, the CDR3 is TGCGCCAGCAGACGGCTGACAGGGCTGTCTTACGAGCAGTACTTC.

The gene calls are TRBV5-1 and TRBJ1-1; D gene ambiguous. The CDR3 runs 15 residues. Per the germline V gene, CDR1 is SGHRS and CDR2 is YFSETQ. V lost 4 bases to trimming and J lost 7 bases, with 20 bases between them. CDR3 loop: CASSLTMGDYSEAFF. The CDR3 nucleotides are TGCGCCAGCAGCCTCACAATGGGAGACTACAGTGAAGCTTTCTTT.

This clone is a singleton in its sample. The chain uses TRBV6-5 and TRBJ2-3; 7 positions match TRBD1. CDR3 length equals 14 residues. Trimming took 10 bases from V and 5 from J; bases not matched to a gene: 12. Germline-derived CDR1 and CDR2 are MNHEY and SVGAGI. The CDR3 DNA follows: TGTGCCACCTCGAACAGGGGTGCGGAAGATACGCAGTATTTT. It is translated as CATSNRGAEDTQYF.

V and J are TRBV3-1 (or the pseudogene TRBV3-2) and TRBJ2-3; a weak D match, TRBD2 (5 bases). Germline V gene sequence: CDR1 LGHDT, CDR2 YNNKEL (reference sequence). CDR3 length: 15 residues. V lost 1 base and J lost 2, with 10 bases in between. The CDR3 nucleotides are TGTGCCAGCAGCCAAGGACTCGGACTCACAGATACGCAGTATTTT. This sequence encodes CASSQGLGLTDTQYF.

V and J are TRBV3-1 (or the pseudogene TRBV3-2) and TRBJ1-1, with TRBD1 matching 7 bases. The germline gives CDR1 LGHDT, CDR2 YNNKEL (reference sequence). V dropped 4 bases and J dropped 4; count of bases not matched to a gene: 12. The CDR3 covers 16 residues. The CDR3 reads CASSPRQGQRGTEAFF. The CDR3 DNA reads TGTGCCAGCAGCCCCCGACAGGGTCAAAGGGGCACTGAAGCTTTCTTT.

The genes are TRBV9 and TRBJ1-5; D is possibly TRBD1 (5 bases). Trimming took 1 base from V and 6 from J, leaving 14 bases between them. Germline V lookup: CDR1 SGDLS, CDR2 YYNGEE. The CDR3 has 15 amino acids. The CDR3 DNA follows: TGTGCCAGCAGCGTATACGGACACCCTGGTCAGCCCCAGCATTTT. Translated, it gives CASSVYGHPGQPQHF. The variable domain in full, with the rest retrieved from reference TRBV9 and TRBJ1-5, is DSGVTQTPKHLITATGQRVTLRCSPRSGDLSVYWYQQSLDQGLQFLIQYYNGEERAKGNILERFSAQQFPDLHSELNLSSLELGDSALYFCASSVYGHPGQPQHFGDGTRLSIL.